Below are 31 T cell receptor beta chains sequenced from a single sample in a study of T cell responses to AZD1222 COVID-19 vaccine. The table came from immunoSEQ multiplex PCR; TCRdb's copy has only in-frame clones and leaves some out. Of more than 90,000 clones in the sample, around 83% are singletons; the top ten hold approximately 15%. The starting material was peripheral blood, obtained 28 days after the second AZD1222 dose. These receptors were collected from an adult who received the AZD1222 COVID-19 vaccine.

The chain combines TRBV7-8 with TRBJ2-3; TRBD1 or TRBD2 may be the D gene (5 bases each). The V and J ends lost 5 bases and 0 bases respectively, with 12 bases between them. Per germline, CDR1 SGHVS and CDR2 FQNEAQ. CDR3 size: 15 residues. CDR3 DNA sequence: TGTGCCAGCAGCCAAGGGACCGTTAGCACAGATACGCAGTATTTT. Translating it yields CASSQGTVSTDTQYF.

As regards this clone: One end of the junction is discordant with germline, which a read error may explain. The chain has TRBV4-2 and TRBJ2-7; TRBD1 aligns across 9 bases. The length of the CDR3 is 13 residues. Per the germline V gene, CDR1 is LGHNA and CDR2 is YNFKEQ. The CDR3 sequence is CASSQEVRDRVTF. The CDR3 nucleotides are TGTGCCAGCAGCCAGGAAGTCCGGGACAGGGTGACCTTC.

This sequence joins TRBV10-3 and TRBJ1-2; D not resolved. The CDR3 runs 15 residues. CDR1 and CDR2 from the germline V gene are ENHRY and SYGVKD. V was trimmed by 0 bases and J by 4 bases, leaving 12 bases between them. This CDR3 reads CAISESSQDRYGYTF. The CDR3 region has the DNA TGTGCCATCAGTGAGTCGAGTCAAGACCGCTATGGCTACACCTTC.

The DNA for the CDR3 is TGTGCCAGCAGCTCGTGGTGGACAGCGAACACTGAAGCTTTCTTT. Translation gives CASSSWWTANTEAFF. This rearrangement joins TRBV7-2 to TRBJ1-1, with a tentative D call TRBD1 (6 bases). The V gene lost 4 bases and the J gene lost 1 base, with 13 bases spanning the gap. The CDR3 consists of 15 residues. Germline V gene sequence: CDR1 SGHTA, CDR2 FQGNSA. The whole variable domain, filled in from reference TRBV7-2 and TRBJ1-1, reads GAGVSQSPSNKVTEKGKDVELRCDPISGHTALYWYRQSLGQGLEFLIYFQGNSAPDKSGLPSDRFSAERTGGSVSTLTIQRTQQEDSAVYLCASSSWWTANTEAFFGQGTRLTVV.

This sequence joins TRBV9 and TRBJ2-2; 10 positions match TRBD1. V lost 3 bases, J lost 6 bases, and 11 bases stayed unmatched. This CDR3 has 17 residues. Germline V gene lookup returns CDR1 SGDLS and CDR2 YYNGEE. The CDR3 bases are TGTGCCAGCAGCGCTGGGGCGGGACAGGGGTCTCCCGGGGAGCTGTTTTTT. Translating gives CASSAGAGQGSPGELFF.

The chain has TRBV5-6 and TRBJ1-2; D call uncertain. The V gene lost 1 base and the J gene lost 6 bases, with 10 bases spanning the gap. The V gene's germline CDR1 is SGHDT and CDR2 YYEEEE. The CDR3 sequence is 13 residues long. The CDR3 nucleotides read TGTGCCAGCAGCTTGATAGGGTCGGATGGCTACACCTTC. It is translated as CASSLIGSDGYTF.

This sequence joins TRBV5-1 and TRBJ2-1; 10 bases agree with TRBD1. V was pared by 0 bases and J by 9 bases, with 6 bases of the junction left unmatched. CDR1 is SGHRS and CDR2 is YFSETQ in the germline V gene. The CDR3 sequence is 15 residues long. CDR3 loop: CASSLGQGAGGEQFF. The CDR3 DNA reads as TGCGCCAGCAGCTTGGGACAGGGGGCAGGTGGTGAGCAGTTCTTC.

A single count supports this clone. V is TRBV7-9 and J is TRBJ1-4; D gene uncertain. There are 12 residues in the CDR3. Germline-derived CDR1 and CDR2 are SEHNR and FQNEAQ (reference sequence). The V and J ends lost 5 bases and 5 bases respectively, with 6 bases between them. CDR3 in amino acids: CASSLRNEKLFF. The CDR3 DNA follows: TGTGCCAGCAGCCTTCGAAATGAAAAACTGTTTTTT.

The chain carries TRBV19 and TRBJ2-7; no clear D. Germline CDR1 LNHDA, CDR2 SQIVND (reference sequence). This CDR3 has 13 amino acids. V gave up 4 bases and J gave up 0 bases, with 7 bases separating them. CDR3 residues: CASSRAGSYEQYF. CDR3 sequence (DNA): TGTGCCAGTAGTAGGGCAGGCTCCTACGAGCAGTACTTC.

The rearrangement uses TRBV4-3 and TRBJ1-2; tentatively, D is TRBD1 (5 bases). The germline V gene has CDR1 LGHNA and CDR2 YSLEER. This CDR3 region has 16 residues. V was cut by 0 bases and J by 0 bases, with 11 bases left in between. The CDR3 sequence: CASSQDTREANYGYTF. The CDR3 DNA sequence: TGCGCCAGCAGCCAAGATACCAGGGAGGCTAACTATGGCTACACCTTC.

This chain connects TRBV7-2 to TRBJ1-5; 10 nucleotides match TRBD1. The CDR3 contains 18 residues. V lost 2 bases, J lost 0 bases, and 7 bases stayed unmatched. The germline gives CDR1 SGHTA, CDR2 FQGNSA. Here the CDR3 DNA reads TGTGCCAGCAGCTTAATGGGACAGGGGACATATAGCAATCAGCCCCAGCATTTT. Translated, it gives CASSLMGQGTYSNQPQHF.

The rearrangement uses TRBV3-1 (or the pseudogene TRBV3-2) and TRBJ2-5, with 9 bases identical to TRBD2. The trim removed 0 bases at V and 4 bases at J, leaving 9 bases unmatched. Germline V gives CDR1 LGHDT, CDR2 YNNKEL (reference sequence). The CDR3 has 17 residues. Here the CDR3 reads CASSQDSEREDRETQYF. CDR3 coding DNA: TGTGCCAGCAGCCAAGACTCTGAGCGGGAGGATCGAGAGACCCAGTACTTC.

This clone was observed once. The chain joins TRBV5-6 to TRBJ1-3, with no clear D. CDR3 size: 14 residues. In germline, CDR1 is SGHDT, CDR2 YYEEEE. V lost 2 bases and J 2 bases, leaving 8 bases between the germline ends. CDR3 sequence reads: CASSFVGTGNTIYF. CDR3 bases: TGTGCCAGCAGCTTCGTAGGGACTGGAAACACCATATATTTT.

The chain employs TRBV5-8 and TRBJ1-5, with D unclear. V shed 1 base and J shed 6 bases, with 8 bases lying between them. Germline-derived CDR1 and CDR2 are SGHTS and YDEGEE. This CDR3 is built from 13 residues. The CDR3 DNA follows: TGTGCCAGCAGCTTGCGTTTCAGTCAGCCCCAGCATTTT. It encodes CASSLRFSQPQHF.

This clone appeared once. The CDR3 region is CASSSWTSGEISYEQYF. CDR3 DNA sequence: TGTGCCAGCAGCTCCTGGACTAGCGGGGAAATTAGCTACGAGCAGTACTTC. The chain is built from TRBV7-8 and TRBJ2-7; 12 bases are a match to TRBD2. The CDR3 extends over 17 amino acids. From germline, CDR1 is SGHVS and CDR2 FQNEAQ. The V segment lost 4 bases and the J segment 3 bases; nucleotides outside the gene matches: 10.

The chain employs TRBV5-1 and TRBJ2-7; TRBD1 might be the D (5 bases). The germline V and J ends were trimmed by 0 bases and 0 bases, with 13 bases remaining between them. The length of the CDR3 is 16 residues. Germline V gene lookup returns CDR1 SGHRS and CDR2 YFSETQ. The DNA of the CDR3 is TGCGCCAGCAGCTTGGGGGGCTCCCGCAACTCCTACGAGCAGTACTTC. Translating it yields CASSLGGSRNSYEQYF.

The chain recombines TRBV4-1 with TRBJ1-6, with 7 bases fitting TRBD1. This CDR3 spans 17 amino acids. CDR1 and CDR2 from the germline V gene are MGHRA and YSYEKL. The J segment lost 4 bases and the V segment lost 4 bases, leaving 10 bases of the junction unmatched. The CDR3: CASSRVFTGDYNSPLHF. For the CDR3, the DNA is TGCGCCAGCAGCCGAGTTTTCACAGGGGATTATAATTCACCCCTCCACTTT.

The chain is built from TRBV25-1 and TRBJ2-5; no clear D gene. From germline, CDR1 is MGHDK and CDR2 SYGVNS. This CDR3 has 12 amino acids. Trimming took 4 bases from V and 1 from J, leaving 4 bases between them. The CDR3 DNA reads as TGTGCCAGCAGTGGTTTCCAAGAGACCCAGTACTTC. Translating it yields CASSGFQETQYF.

The V gene is TRBV12-5, the J gene TRBJ2-5; D unclear. The CDR3 runs 13 residues. The ends were cut back, 8 bases at V and 2 bases at J, with 12 bases in the middle. Looked up from germline, CDR1 is LGHNT and CDR2 is FRNRAP. This chain's CDR3 is CASTKEIQETQYF. The CDR3 nucleotides are TGTGCTAGTACCAAGGAGATACAAGAGACCCAGTACTTC.

The chain uses TRBV29-1 and TRBJ2-3, with TRBD1 identical over 7 bases. With 4 bases clipped from V and 3 bases from J, the junction kept 10 bases outside the gene matches. The V gene's germline CDR1 is SQVTM and CDR2 ANQGSEA. The CDR3 loop spans 15 amino acids. The CDR3 nucleotides read TGCAGCGTTGGGCAGGGGGTTTCCCCTACAGATACGCAGTATTTT. Translating it yields CSVGQGVSPTDTQYF.

This chain links TRBV2 with TRBJ2-3, with TRBD2 matching 8 bases. CDR1 is SNHLY and CDR2 is FYNNEI in the germline V gene. CDR3 length equals 15 residues. The junction had 10 bases not matched to a gene; V was cut back by 6 bases and J by 5 bases. The CDR3 loop reads CASRAPGGAEDTQYF. CDR3 nucleotides: TGTGCCAGCAGAGCTCCCGGGGGGGCGGAAGATACGCAGTATTTT.

The chain employs TRBV10-3 and TRBJ1-1; tentatively, D is TRBD1 (5 bases). Germline V gene sequence: CDR1 ENHRY, CDR2 SYGVKD. Trimming shortened V by 10 bases and J by 1 base, and 16 bases separated the two germline ends. This CDR3 is 14 amino acids long. This CDR3 reads CATTSSGGNTEAFF. The CDR3 DNA follows: TGTGCCACCACCAGTTCCGGGGGGAACACTGAAGCTTTCTTT.

The V and J genes are TRBV6-1 and TRBJ2-3; 8 nucleotides agree with TRBD2. CDR3 length: 15 residues. Looked up from germline, CDR1 is MNHNS and CDR2 is SASEGT. J was trimmed by 4 bases and V by 8 bases; bases with no gene match: 11. The CDR3 protein is CASGAAGEGSDTQYF. For the CDR3, the DNA is TGTGCCAGCGGTGCAGCGGGGGAGGGCTCAGATACGCAGTATTTT.

The gene calls are TRBV25-1 and TRBJ1-1; weak D call: TRBD1 (5 bases). The CDR3 consists of 16 residues. Germline CDR1 and CDR2: MGHDK and SYGVNS. Trimming cost V 0 bases and J 0 bases, with 11 bases left between them. CDR3 DNA sequence: TGTGCCAGCAGTGAATATCCAGGGTCCATGAACACTGAAGCTTTCTTT. This encodes CASSEYPGSMNTEAFF.

The rearrangement joins TRBV4-1 to TRBJ2-6; TRBD2 might be the D (5 bases). Trimming removed 1 base at V and 2 bases at J, with 12 bases between. The CDR3 is 17 residues long. Germline V gene data show CDR1 as MGHRA and CDR2 as YSYEKL. The CDR3 protein is CASSQGRGRTGANVLTF. The CDR3 DNA reads TGCGCCAGCAGCCAAGGTCGGGGTAGGACTGGGGCCAACGTCCTGACTTTC.

This sequence joins TRBV27 and TRBJ2-1; D is unclear. The CDR3 runs 19 residues. Germline CDR1 reads MNHEY; CDR2 reads SMNVEV (reference sequence). V was shortened by 0 bases and J by 0 bases, with 18 bases between the two germline ends. As DNA, the CDR3 is TGTGCCAGCAGTTTATCGGACCCACTCGCGGAGTACTCCTACAATGAGCAGTTCTTC. It translates to CASSLSDPLAEYSYNEQFF.

The chain uses TRBV14 and TRBJ2-7; D unclear. The CDR3 has 13 amino acids. CDR1 and CDR2 from the germline V gene are SGHDN and FVKESK. V lost 5 bases and J 0 bases, leaving 8 bases between the germline ends. Written as DNA, the CDR3 is TGTGCCAGCAGCTCCTACATCTCCTACGAGCAGTACTTC. Translated: CASSSYISYEQYF.

The chain couples TRBV6-2 or TRBV6-3 to TRBJ2-7, with D possibly matching TRBD1 (5 bases). CDR1 is MNHEY, CDR2 SVGEGT, per germline. CDR3 length: 17 residues. Trimming removed 2 bases from V and 0 bases from J, with 17 bases in between. CDR3 amino acids: CASSYVWAGHSSYEQYF. Written as DNA, the CDR3 is TGTGCCAGCAGTTACGTCTGGGCAGGGCATAGCTCCTACGAGCAGTACTTC.

This chain connects TRBV24-1 to TRBJ1-2, with 10 positions matching TRBD1. Germline loops: CDR1 KGHDR, CDR2 SFDVKD. Losses at the gene ends were 5 bases for V and 8 bases for J; bases not matched to a gene: 4. CDR3 length: 13 amino acids. The CDR3 DNA follows: TGTGCCACCAGTGGGGACAGGGGAAACGGCTACACCTTC. This encodes CATSGDRGNGYTF.

This chain joins TRBV11-2 and TRBJ1-1; D not certain. The V end lost 0 bases, the J end lost 1 base, and 3 bases lay between the germline ends. The CDR3 contains 13 residues. CDR1 is SGHAT and CDR2 is FQNNGV in the germline V gene. CDR3 residues: CASSLEGNTEAFF. The CDR3 DNA sequence: TGTGCCAGCAGCTTAGAGGGGAACACTGAAGCTTTCTTT.

This chain links TRBV19 with TRBJ2-2; TRBD1 is a possible D gene (6 bases). The length of the CDR3 is 16 residues. The germline gives CDR1 LNHDA, CDR2 SQIVND (reference sequence). V lost 5 bases to trimming and J lost 1 base, with 14 bases between them. The chain's CDR3 is CASSVAGVGNTGELFF. CDR3 bases: TGTGCCAGTAGTGTCGCAGGGGTAGGGAACACCGGGGAGCTGTTTTTT. Full variable domain (rest looked up from reference TRBV19 and TRBJ2-2): DGGITQSPKYLFRKEGQNVTLSCEQNLNHDAMYWYRQDPGQGLRLIYYSQIVNDFQKGDIAEGYSVSREKKESFPLTVTSAQKNPTAFYLCASSVAGVGNTGELFFGEGSRLTVL.